The rows below give T cell receptor beta chains drawn from one sample of a study of cytomegalovirus exposure and HLA in healthy donors. The table came from immunoSEQ multiplex PCR; TCRdb's copy has only in-frame clones and leaves some out. The repertoire holds 100,000 to 150,000 clones, with approximately 78% as singletons. Specimen: PBMCs. These receptors came from a woman in her thirties in good health and CMV-seronegative. The conserved cysteine and the conserved F or W are not part of the CDR3 here. A clone size is listed for some rows: how often the clone was seen (once, few, many), or a class if it is expanded.

v_call	clone_size	j_call	cdr3_aa
TRBV7-8	NA	TRBJ2-1	ASSTGTDTYNEQF
TRBV6-1	once	TRBJ1-2	ASSASWGAYGYT
TRBV7-9	NA	TRBJ1-1	ASSSGGTEAF
TRBV27	NA	TRBJ2-7	ASNTGQGASNGVNEQY
TRBV9	NA	TRBJ1-2	ASSVAGGTANYGYT
TRBV18	NA	TRBJ1-2	ASSPETANYGYT
TRBV4-1	NA	TRBJ1-5	ASSPPGVSNQPQH
TRBV7-2	few	TRBJ2-7	ASSLDRLYEQY
TRBV6-5	NA	TRBJ1-1	ASSSSHRTEAF
TRBV15	NA	NA	ATSRTRTSGGYEQY
TRBV19	NA	TRBJ1-2	ASRTLRQGKGRGYT
TRBV27	NA	TRBJ2-3	ASTHQGTDTQY
TRBV4-3	few	TRBJ2-1	ASSRLGSNEQF
TRBV27	NA	TRBJ1-5	ASSDRVGDSNQPQH
TRBV19	NA	TRBJ1-2	ASSIAETGPFYGYT
TRBV19	NA	TRBJ2-1	ASSKGTASGTSSYNEQF
TRBV27	few	TRBJ1-2	ASRGTASFNYGYT
TRBV5-6	NA	TRBJ2-7	ASSLRSSGRATLY
TRBV15	NA	TRBJ2-7	ATSRGEGRVGEQY
TRBV5-1	NA	TRBJ2-7	ASSLYRGSYEQY
TRBV19	NA	TRBJ1-6	ASSPTRSSYNSPLH
TRBV7-9	NA	TRBJ1-6	ASSLVGLSDNSPLH
TRBV7-2	NA	TRBJ2-3	ASSLSPLTDTQY
TRBV6-5	NA	TRBJ2-3	ASSLSGGGTDTQY
TRBV4-1	NA	TRBJ2-2	ASSQGLREGLGGELF
TRBV21-1	NA	TRBJ1-2	ASSKAVGSQNYGYT
TRBV11-2	NA	TRBJ1-1	ASRSAGGFEAF
TRBV10-1	NA	TRBJ1-4	ASSESATTNEKLF
TRBV25-1	NA	TRBJ2-2	ASSEYWAGGDTGELF
TRBV5-1	NA	TRBJ1-1	ASSPEGNTEAF
TRBV2	NA	TRBJ1-1	ASRAGTGNTEAF
TRBV4-2	NA	TRBJ1-1	ASSQAAQYMNTEAF
TRBV9	NA	TRBJ2-1	ASSVVDGGRAGNEQF
TRBV11-3	NA	TRBJ2-7	ASSLKIAGGYEQY
TRBV29-1	NA	TRBJ1-2	SVEDRGRRGGYT
TRBV7-7	NA	TRBJ2-2	ASSLATSVTGELF